This T cell receptor (beta chain) was profiled in a study of blood T cell repertoires in COVID-19. V shed 3 bases and J shed 2 bases, with 15 bases lying between them. The CDR3 loop spans 15 amino acids. Germline V lookup: CDR1 SGHRS, CDR2 YFSETQ. Per the authors' pipeline: Scientists estimated how many nucleated cells there were by amplifying reference gene primers. Clones were sequenced by immunoSEQ multiplex PCR, and TCRdb holds only the in-frame ones, with some missing. D and trimming come from the DNA, and the V and J calls and clone size come from that table. The sample includes 250,000 or so clones, approximately 85% of them seen just once.

The V gene is TRBV5-1, the J gene TRBJ2-7; D is possibly TRBD1 (6 bases). The receptor was isolated from a man at least 80 years old with acute or convalescent COVID-19. The sequenced material came from peripheral blood. CDR3 in DNA: TGCGCCAGCAGCTCCTCCGGGACACTAACCTACGAGCAGTACTTC. This encodes CASSSSGTLTYEQYF.